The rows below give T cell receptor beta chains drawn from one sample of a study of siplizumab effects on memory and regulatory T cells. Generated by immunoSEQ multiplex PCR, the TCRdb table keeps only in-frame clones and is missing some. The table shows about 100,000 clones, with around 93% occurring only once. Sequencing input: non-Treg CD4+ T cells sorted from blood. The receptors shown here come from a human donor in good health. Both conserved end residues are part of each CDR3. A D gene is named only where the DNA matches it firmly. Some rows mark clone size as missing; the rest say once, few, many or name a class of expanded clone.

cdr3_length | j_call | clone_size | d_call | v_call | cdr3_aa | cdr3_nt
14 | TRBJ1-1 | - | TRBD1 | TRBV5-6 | CASSGDRGYTEAFF | TGTGCCAGCAGCGGGGACAGGGGGTACACTGAAGCTTTCTTT
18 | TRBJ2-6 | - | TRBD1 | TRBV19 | CASSFSGTGYSGANVLTF | TGTGCCAGTAGTTTCTCCGGGACAGGGTACTCTGGGGCCAACGTCCTGACTTTC
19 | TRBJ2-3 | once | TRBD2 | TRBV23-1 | CASSQRTSGRGLSTDTQYF | TGCGCCAGCAGTCAGCGGACTAGCGGGAGGGGGTTAAGCACAGATACGCAGTATTTT
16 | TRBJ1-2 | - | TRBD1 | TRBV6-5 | CASSYLGQGANYGYTF | TGTGCCAGCAGTTACCTCGGACAGGGTGCTAACTATGGCTACACCTTC
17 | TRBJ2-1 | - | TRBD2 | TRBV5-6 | CASSLVRLAGLYNEQFF | TGTGCCAGCAGCTTGGTAAGGCTAGCGGGCCTCTACAATGAGCAGTTCTTC
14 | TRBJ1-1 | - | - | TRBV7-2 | CASSLGGVYTEAFF | TGTGCCAGCAGCTTAGGGGGCGTTTACACTGAAGCTTTCTTT
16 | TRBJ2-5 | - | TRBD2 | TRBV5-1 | CASSSTLAGGQETQYF | TGCGCCAGCAGCTCGACCCTAGCGGGTGGGCAAGAGACCCAGTACTTC
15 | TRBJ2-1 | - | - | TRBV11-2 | CASSPDTSSYNEQFF | TGTGCCAGCAGCCCGGACACCAGCTCCTACAATGAGCAGTTCTTC
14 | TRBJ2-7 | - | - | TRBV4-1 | CASSPGGARYEQYF | TGCGCCAGCAGCCCCGGAGGGGCTAGGTACGAGCAGTACTTC
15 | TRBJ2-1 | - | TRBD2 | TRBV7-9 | CASSLGSSGYNEQFF | TGTGCCAGCAGCTTAGGGTCTAGCGGCTACAATGAGCAGTTCTTC
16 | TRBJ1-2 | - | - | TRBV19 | CASSITAANRRGGYTF | TGTGCCAGTAGTATAACCGCCGCGAATCGCCGGGGTGGCTACACCTTC
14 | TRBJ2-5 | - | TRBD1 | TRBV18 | CASSAGTEQETQYF | TGTGCCAGCTCAGCCGGGACAGAACAAGAGACCCAGTACTTC
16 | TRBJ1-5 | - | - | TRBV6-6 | CASSSSLRGSNQPQHF | TGTGCCAGCAGTTCATCCCTCAGGGGCAGCAATCAGCCCCAGCATTTT
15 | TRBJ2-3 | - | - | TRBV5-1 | CASSPPSGRGDTQYF | TGCGCCAGCAGCCCCCCCAGCGGAAGGGGAGATACGCAGTATTTT
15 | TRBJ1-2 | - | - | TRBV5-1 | CASSLSPGKRGGYTF | TGCGCCAGCAGCTTAAGTCCAGGGAAACGCGGTGGCTACACCTTC
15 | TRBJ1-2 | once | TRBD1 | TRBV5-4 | CASSPGGQGGYGYTF | TGTGCCAGCAGCCCAGGGGGACAGGGGGGCTATGGCTACACCTTC
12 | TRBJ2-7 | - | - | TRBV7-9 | CASSLGWDEQYF | TGTGCCAGCAGCTTAGGTTGGGACGAGCAGTACTTC
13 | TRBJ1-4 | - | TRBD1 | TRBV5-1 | CASSRDSNEKLFF | TGCGCCAGCAGCCGGGACAGTAATGAAAAACTGTTTTTT
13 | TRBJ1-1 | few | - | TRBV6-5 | CASRPRMNTEAFF | TGTGCCAGCAGACCCAGAATGAACACTGAAGCTTTCTTT
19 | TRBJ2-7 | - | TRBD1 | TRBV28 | CASIASRGQGHSSWLEQYF | TGTGCCAGCATCGCATCAAGGGGACAGGGACATTCGTCCTGGTTAGAGCAGTACTTC
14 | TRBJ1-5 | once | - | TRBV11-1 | CASSLGPSNQPQHF | TGTGCCAGCAGCTTGGGGCCTAGCAATCAGCCCCAGCATTTT
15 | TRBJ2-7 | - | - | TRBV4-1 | CASSQDRLGIYEQYF | TGCGCCAGCAGCCAAGATAGACTAGGGATCTACGAGCAGTACTTC
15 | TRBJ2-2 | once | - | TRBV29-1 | CSVVSGGKDTGELFF | TGCAGCGTTGTTTCCGGGGGCAAAGACACCGGGGAGCTGTTTTTT
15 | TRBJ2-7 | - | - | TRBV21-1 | CASSARQGTFGEQYF | TGTGCCAGCAGCGCCCGACAAGGTACCTTTGGCGAGCAGTACTTC
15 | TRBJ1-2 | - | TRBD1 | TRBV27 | CASSDGQGLIHGYTF | TGTGCCAGCAGTGACGGACAGGGCTTAATTCATGGCTACACCTTC
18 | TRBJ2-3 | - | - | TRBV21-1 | CASSKDSLPVCSPDTQYF | TGTGCCAGCAGCAAAGATTCGCTCCCAGTTTGTTCTCCCGATACGCAGTATTTT
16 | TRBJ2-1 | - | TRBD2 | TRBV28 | CASATRGGSPPNEQFF | TGTGCCAGCGCAACGCGGGGGGGAAGTCCCCCCAATGAGCAGTTCTTC
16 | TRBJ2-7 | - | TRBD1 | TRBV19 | CASSRTPSGTAYEQYF | TGTGCCAGTAGTAGGACCCCCTCCGGGACAGCCTACGAGCAGTACTTC
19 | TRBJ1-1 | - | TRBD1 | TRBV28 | CASSLILDSGGARNTEAFF | TGTGCCAGCAGTTTAATACTCGATTCAGGGGGCGCTCGGAACACTGAAGCTTTCTTT
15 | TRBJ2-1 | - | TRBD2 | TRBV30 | CAWTQIAGEGNEQFF | TGTGCCTGGACCCAAATAGCGGGAGAGGGGAATGAGCAGTTCTTC
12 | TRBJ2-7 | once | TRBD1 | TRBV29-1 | CSAGDRAYEQYF | TGCAGCGCCGGGGACAGGGCCTACGAGCAGTACTTC
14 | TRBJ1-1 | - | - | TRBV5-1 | CASSLRLAGEGNWF | TGCGCCAGCAGCTTAAGGTTGGCAGGCGAGGGAAATTGGTTT
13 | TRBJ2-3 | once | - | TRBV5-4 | CASSRTSTDTQYF | TGTGCCAGCAGCAGGACTAGCACAGATACGCAGTATTTT
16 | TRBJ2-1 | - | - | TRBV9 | CASSVGPMDWGNEQFF | TGTGCCAGCAGCGTAGGACCAATGGACTGGGGCAATGAGCAGTTCTTC
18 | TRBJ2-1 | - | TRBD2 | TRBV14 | CASSQGLTSGSPYNEQFF | TGTGCCAGCAGCCAGGGGTTGACTAGCGGGAGTCCCTACAATGAGCAGTTCTTC
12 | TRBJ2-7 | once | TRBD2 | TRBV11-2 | CASSRRGGEQYF | TGTGCCAGCAGCCGGCGGGGGGGCGAGCAGTACTTC
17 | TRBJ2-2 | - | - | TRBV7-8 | CASSRVGGRPNTGELFF | TGTGCCAGCAGCCGGGTGGGGGGAAGACCGAACACCGGGGAGCTGTTTTTT
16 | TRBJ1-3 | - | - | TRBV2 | CASSHNGLLSGNTIYF | TGTGCCAGCAGCCACAACGGACTTCTCTCTGGAAACACCATATATTTT
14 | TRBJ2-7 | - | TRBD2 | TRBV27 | CASSPGLAGIEQYF | TGTGCCAGCAGTCCCGGACTAGCGGGGATCGAGCAGTACTTC
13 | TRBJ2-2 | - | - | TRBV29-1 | CSVAVTNTGELFF | TGCAGCGTTGCTGTCACGAACACCGGGGAGCTGTTTTTT
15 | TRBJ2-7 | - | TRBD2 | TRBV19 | CASSLLAGGTYEQYF | TGTGCCAGTAGTTTACTAGCGGGAGGGACCTACGAGCAGTACTTC
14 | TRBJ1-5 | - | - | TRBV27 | CASSSTGLNQPQHF | TGTGCCAGCAGTTCTACAGGGTTGAATCAGCCCCAGCATTTT
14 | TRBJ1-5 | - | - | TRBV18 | CASSPKGHNQPQHF | TGTGCCAGCTCACCGAAAGGTCACAATCAGCCCCAGCATTTT
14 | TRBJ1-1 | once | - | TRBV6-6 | CASNDSDRPGWAFF | TGTGCCAGCAACGACTCCGACAGGCCAGGTTGGGCTTTCTTT
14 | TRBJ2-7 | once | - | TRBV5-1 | CASSLGREHVEQYF | TGCGCCAGCAGCTTGGGTAGGGAGCACGTCGAGCAGTACTTC
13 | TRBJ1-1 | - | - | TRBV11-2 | CASRRLGNTEAFF | TGTGCCAGCCGCAGACTGGGGAACACTGAAGCTTTCTTT
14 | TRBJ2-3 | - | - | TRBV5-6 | CASSLLQETGTQYF | TGTGCCAGCAGCTTGCTTCAGGAAACCGGTACGCAGTATTTT
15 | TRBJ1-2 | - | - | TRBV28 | CASSPGGADNYGYTF | TGTGCCAGCAGCCCGGGGGGGGCGGATAACTATGGCTACACCTTC
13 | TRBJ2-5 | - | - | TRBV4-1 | CASSQGTWETQYF | TGCGCCAGCAGCCAAGGGACTTGGGAGACCCAGTACTTC
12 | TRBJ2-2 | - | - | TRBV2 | CASSEGPGELFF | TGTGCCAGCAGTGAAGGACCCGGGGAGCTGTTTTTT
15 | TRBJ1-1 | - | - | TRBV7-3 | CASSLTPMGGTEAFF | TGTGCCAGCAGCTTAACTCCTATGGGGGGGACTGAAGCTTTCTTT
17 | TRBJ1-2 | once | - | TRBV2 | CASILGQPLVSNYGYTF | -
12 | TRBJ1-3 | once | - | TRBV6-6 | CASSYVGNTIYF | TGTGCCAGCAGTTACGTTGGAAACACCATATATTTT
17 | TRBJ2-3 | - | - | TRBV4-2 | CASSQETRRAGPDTQYF | TGTGCCAGCAGCCAAGAGACTAGGCGGGCGGGTCCAGATACGCAGTATTTT